The entry that follows covers one T cell receptor beta chain sequence. The data were obtained in a study of blood T cell repertoires in COVID-19. For the study at large: Acute and convalescent COVID-19 specimens originated in the United States, Italy and Spain. T cells, B-cell-depleted T cells, or PBMCs supplied cDNA or gDNA.

V gave up 6 bases and J gave up 2 bases, with 13 bases separating them. Germline V gives CDR1 MNHEY, CDR2 SMNVEV (reference sequence). The CDR3 is 14 amino acids. Authors' methods: It was from reference gene primer amplification that nucleated cell counts were estimated. Using immunoSEQ multiplex PCR, the repertoire was profiled, and TCRdb retains in-frame clones only, with some absent. V and J calls plus clone size are reproduced from that table; the DNA served to infer D and trimming. The sample includes tens of thousands of clones, about 73% of them seen just once. Specimen: peripheral blood. The chain uses TRBV27 and TRBJ1-2; maybe TRBD1 (5 bases). The receptor was derived from a woman aged 70-85 years with acute or convalescent COVID-19. The chain's CDR3 is CASRQTGVNYGYTF. The CDR3 nucleotides are TGTGCCAGCAGACAAACAGGAGTAAACTATGGCTACACCTTC.